The 31 T cell receptor beta chains reported below all come from one sample, sequenced in a study of cytomegalovirus exposure and HLA in healthy donors. Amplification used 60 Vbeta primers and 13 Jbeta primers. The protocol was immunoSEQ multiplex PCR, while the TCRdb copy is restricted to in-frame clones and leaves out a portion. The table lists approximately 160,000 clones, 77% of them singletons. The source material was PBMCs. The source is a woman aged 40 to 55 in good health and CMV-seropositive.

This clone was detected a few times. This rearrangement joins TRBV7-8 to TRBJ2-3, with 12 bases identical to TRBD2. V lost 5 bases, J lost 2 bases, and 8 bases stayed unmatched. This CDR3 is built from 17 residues. The V gene's germline CDR1 is SGHVS and CDR2 FQNEAQ. The CDR3, as DNA: TGTGCCAGCAGCACCCGACTAGCGGGGGCGCTCACAGATACGCAGTATTTT. Translated, it gives CASSTRLAGALTDTQYF.

This chain joins TRBV10-3 and TRBJ2-3; 12 positions match TRBD2. V lost 5 bases to trimming and J lost 5 bases; unmatched junction nucleotides: 8. The CDR3 contains 16 residues. The germline V gene has CDR1 ENHRY and CDR2 SYGVKD. CDR3 bases: TGTGCCATCAGTTATCCTAGCGGGAGGGCCGTAGATACGCAGTATTTT. Its translation: CAISYPSGRAVDTQYF.

The V gene is TRBV7-9, the J gene TRBJ1-4, with D hard to call. Germline V gives CDR1 SEHNR, CDR2 FQNEAQ (reference sequence). The ends were cut back, 2 bases at V and 5 bases at J, with 12 bases in the middle. This CDR3 has 15 amino acids. CDR3 in amino acids: CASSLFRDKNEKLFF. In DNA form, the CDR3 reads TGTGCCAGCAGCTTATTTCGCGACAAGAATGAAAAACTGTTTTTT. The entire variable domain, with the rest obtained from reference TRBV7-9 and TRBJ1-4, is as follows: DTGVSQNPRHKITKRGQNVTFRCDPISEHNRLYWYRQTLGQGPEFLTYFQNEAQLEKSRLLSDRFSAERPKGSFSTLEIQRTEQGDSAMYLCASSLFRDKNEKLFFGSGTQLSVL.

V gene TRBV5-1 combines with J gene TRBJ2-1; 12 nucleotides agree with TRBD2. Trimming removed 1 base from V and 7 bases from J; junction bases left unmatched: 6. This CDR3 comprises 16 residues. Germline values: CDR1 SGHRS, CDR2 YFSETQ. CDR3 DNA sequence: TGCGCCAGCAGCTTGAGTCCTAGCGGGGGGGAAAATGAGCAGTTCTTC. Protein sequence: CASSLSPSGGENEQFF.

V is TRBV5-1 and J is TRBJ2-1; no firm D call. V shed 0 bases and J shed 3 bases, with 13 bases lying between them. The germline V gene has CDR1 SGHRS and CDR2 YFSETQ. This CDR3 has 16 residues. CDR3 protein: CASSLGVSGSYNEQFF. The CDR3 nucleotides read TGCGCCAGCAGCTTGGGTGTCTCAGGAAGCTACAATGAGCAGTTCTTC.

This clone was seen only a few times. The rearrangement uses TRBV9 and TRBJ2-7, with D perhaps TRBD2 (5 bases). Germline CDR1 SGDLS, CDR2 YYNGEE. This CDR3 is 17 amino acids long. V was pared by 4 bases and J by 4 bases, with 24 bases between. This chain's CDR3 is CASSPHLGLSDTYEQYF. Written as DNA, the CDR3 is TGTGCCAGCAGCCCCCACCTTGGACTTTCCGACACTTACGAGCAGTACTTC.

This chain connects TRBV30 to TRBJ1-1; D is uncertain. From germline, CDR1 is GTSNPN and CDR2 SVGIG (reference sequence). The CDR3 is 14 amino acids. Deletions cut 0 bases from V and 11 bases from J, with 19 bases between. The CDR3 DNA follows: TGTGCCTGGAGTGTGGAGGTATCGGCCCTATGGGCTTTCTTT. Its protein product is CAWSVEVSALWAFF. The variable domain in full, completed from reference TRBV30 and TRBJ1-1, reads SQTIHQWPATLVQPVGSPLSLECTVEGTSNPNLYWYRQAAGRGLQLLFYSVGIGQISSEVPQNLSASRPQDRQFILSSKKLLLSDSGFYLCAWSVEVSALWAFFGQGTRLTVV.

This rearrangement joins TRBV6-1 to TRBJ2-2, with 8 nucleotides matching TRBD1. Germline CDR1 MNHNS, CDR2 SASEGT. V lost 7 bases, J lost 4 bases, and 8 bases stayed unmatched. This CDR3 comprises 15 residues. This CDR3 is CASNPLDRATGELFF. CDR3 coding DNA: TGTGCCAGCAACCCCTTGGACAGGGCCACCGGGGAGCTGTTTTTT.

In regard to this clone: The sample has other DNA sequences that encode this CDR3 too. The gene calls are TRBV5-1 and TRBJ1-1, with D unclear. The CDR3 extends over 15 amino acids. Germline lookup yields CDR1 SGHRS and CDR2 YFSETQ. With 0 bases removed from V and 7 bases from J, the gap between germline ends came to 16 bases. The CDR3 sequence: CASSLAAGSVNEAFF. DNA for the CDR3: TGCGCCAGCAGCTTGGCCGCGGGTTCGGTGAATGAAGCTTTCTTT. The variable domain in full, completed from reference TRBV5-1 and TRBJ1-1, reads KAGVTQTPRYLIKTRGQQVTLSCSPISGHRSVSWYQQTPGQGLQFLFEYFSETQRNKGNFPGRFSGRQFSNSRSEMNVSTLELGDSALYLCASSLAAGSVNEAFFGQGTRLTVV.

The chain couples TRBV15 to TRBJ2-1, with D unclear. CDR1 is LNHNV and CDR2 is YYDKDF in the germline V gene (reference sequence). V dropped 0 bases and J dropped 2 bases, with 11 bases sitting between them. This CDR3 has 16 residues. The CDR3 spells CATSREPGPTYNEQFF. As DNA, the CDR3 is TGTGCCACCAGCAGAGAGCCAGGCCCAACCTACAATGAGCAGTTCTTC. Full variable domain (rest looked up from reference TRBV15 and TRBJ2-1): DAMVIQNPRYQVTQFGKPVTLSCSQTLNHNVMYWYQQKSSQAPKLLFHYYDKDFNNEADTPDNFQSRRPNTSFCFLDIRSPGLGDTAMYLCATSREPGPTYNEQFFGPGTRLTVL.

This clone was seen a few times. This chain links TRBV7-2 with TRBJ1-3; tentative D call: TRBD1 (5 bases). V was clipped by 5 bases and J by 6 bases, with 20 bases between them. The CDR3 has 16 residues. Germline values: CDR1 SGHTA, CDR2 FQGNSA. The CDR3 coding sequence is TGTGCCAGCAGCCCCCCGACGGGCAGGGCACTAAACACCATATATTTT. Its translation is CASSPPTGRALNTIYF.

The J gene is TRBJ2-3, the V gene TRBV30; 8 nucleotides align to TRBD2. V gave up 3 bases and J gave up 10 bases; unmatched junction bases: 21. Germline V gene lookup returns CDR1 GTSNPN and CDR2 SVGIG (reference sequence). The CDR3 sequence is 17 residues long. The CDR3 region has the DNA TGTGCCTGGAGCAAAACTACTAGCGGAGGCCCTCCCATTGCGCAGTATTTT. Encoded protein: CAWSKTTSGGPPIAQYF.

J is TRBJ2-7 and V is TRBV18; tentatively, D is TRBD1 (6 bases). Between the trimmed V and J ends, which lost 3 bases and 6 bases, there was a span of 18 bases. Germline V gene lookup returns CDR1 KGHSH and CDR2 LQKENI. There are 15 residues in the CDR3. The CDR3 nucleotides read TGTGCCAGCTCACCTTTATCGGACAGATCCAGCGAGCAGTACTTC. It specifies CASSPLSDRSSEQYF.

This sequence joins TRBV9 and TRBJ1-1; D perhaps matches TRBD1 (5 bases). This CDR3 has 15 amino acids. Trimming left V 4 bases short and J 2 bases short, with 15 bases between. Germline V CDR1 and CDR2: SGDLS, YYNGEE. CDR3 DNA sequence: TGTGCCAGCAGCCTCCATCCCAGGGAAAACACTGAAGCTTTCTTT. Residues: CASSLHPRENTEAFF.

The chain combines TRBV5-5 with TRBJ2-2; 11 bases match TRBD2. This CDR3 is built from 17 residues. CDR1 is SGHKS, CDR2 YYEKEE, per germline (reference sequence). J lost 0 bases, V lost 4 bases, and 5 bases had no gene match. The CDR3 DNA reads as TGTGCCAGCAGCCTTACTAGCGGGGGCACGAACACCGGGGAGCTGTTTTTT. Amino acids: CASSLTSGGTNTGELFF. The whole variable domain, filled in from reference TRBV5-5 and TRBJ2-2, reads DAGVTQSPTHLIKTRGQQVTLRCSPISGHKSVSWYQQVLGQGPQFIFQYYEKEERGRGNFPDRFSARQFPNYSSELNVNALLLGDSALYLCASSLTSGGTNTGELFFGEGSRLTVL.

This clone has a single count. The chain uses TRBV5-1 and TRBJ2-1; 8 positions agree with TRBD1. After removal of 4 bases from V and 7 bases from J, the junction contained 7 bases not matched to a gene. Germline CDR1 reads SGHRS; CDR2 reads YFSETQ. The CDR3 has 14 residues. Here the CDR3 DNA reads TGCGCCAGCAGCGATGGACAGGGCCGAAATGAGCAGTTCTTC. Translated, it gives CASSDGQGRNEQFF. Full variable domain (outside the CDR3, taken from reference TRBV5-1 and TRBJ2-1): KAGVTQTPRYLIKTRGQQVTLSCSPISGHRSVSWYQQTPGQGLQFLFEYFSETQRNKGNFPGRFSGRQFSNSRSEMNVSTLELGDSALYLCASSDGQGRNEQFFGPGTRLTVL.

The chain combines TRBV7-2 with TRBJ2-5; TRBD2 aligns across 7 bases. Looked up from germline, CDR1 is SGHTA and CDR2 is FQGNSA. This CDR3 is 15 amino acids long. The trim removed 7 bases at V and 2 bases at J, leaving 10 bases unmatched. CDR3 protein: CASTRPQRGQETQYF. For the CDR3, the DNA is TGTGCCAGCACCCGTCCCCAGCGGGGTCAAGAGACCCAGTACTTC.

This clone was detected only once. The chain links TRBV11-2 to TRBJ1-3; a weak D match, TRBD1 (5 bases). Germline-derived CDR1 and CDR2 are SGHAT and FQNNGV. CDR3 size: 14 residues. V lost 4 bases, J lost 4 bases, and 11 bases lay in between. The CDR3 DNA is TGTGCCAGCAGCTCCTCGACAGTCGGAAACACCATATATTTT. This encodes CASSSSTVGNTIYF.

V usage is TRBV6-6 and J usage is TRBJ2-1, with 11 bases that match TRBD2. The trim removed 4 bases at V and 6 bases at J, leaving 8 bases unmatched. The length of the CDR3 is 16 residues. Germline CDR1 reads MNHNY; CDR2 reads SVGAGI (reference sequence). The CDR3 DNA reads TGTGCCAGCAGTTCCATACTAGCGGGGGTAATCAATGAGCAGTTCTTC. Translated: CASSSILAGVINEQFF.

J is TRBJ2-7 and V is TRBV28; TRBD1 is a possible D gene (6 bases). Trimming removed 6 bases from V and 2 bases from J, with 14 bases in between. The length of the CDR3 is 14 residues. Germline V gene data show CDR1 as MDHEN and CDR2 as SYDVKM. The CDR3 region is CASSSGQIPYEQYF. CDR3 nucleotide sequence: TGTGCCAGCAGCTCAGGACAGATCCCCTACGAGCAGTACTTC.

The table lists this clone with a few counts. The chain joins TRBV28 to TRBJ1-2, with a weak D call TRBD1 (6 bases). Deletions cut 6 bases from V and 7 bases from J, with 18 bases between. The CDR3 runs 14 residues. Germline V gene data show CDR1 as MDHEN and CDR2 as SYDVKM. CDR3 sequence: CASSLSGGARGYTF. The CDR3 coding sequence is TGTGCCAGCAGCCTCTCGGGGGGGGCGCGTGGCTACACCTTC.

The table lists this clone with a count of one. V gene TRBV5-4 combines with J gene TRBJ2-1; TRBD2 aligns across 13 bases. This CDR3 spans 17 amino acids. V shed 4 bases and J 7 bases; nucleotides not matched to a gene: 11. Germline V gene sequence: CDR1 SGHNT, CDR2 YYREEE (reference sequence). CDR3 sequence: CASSPETSGGTRNEQFF. Here the CDR3 DNA reads TGTGCCAGCAGCCCCGAGACTAGCGGGGGGACTAGGAATGAGCAGTTCTTC.

V usage is TRBV28 and J usage is TRBJ2-7, with TRBD2 matching over 8 bases. The CDR3 is 14 residues long. The V gene's germline CDR1 is MDHEN and CDR2 SYDVKM. The V gene end was trimmed by 6 bases and the J gene end by 2 bases; junction bases not matched to a gene: 6. The CDR3, as DNA: TGTGCCAGCAGAGACCGGGAGGGGCCCTACGAGCAGTACTTC. Protein product: CASRDREGPYEQYF.

The chain is built from TRBV15 and TRBJ2-7; 12 bases match TRBD1. The junction had 6 bases not matched to a gene; V was cut back by 8 bases and J by 4 bases. CDR1 is LNHNV and CDR2 is YYDKDF in the germline V gene (reference sequence). This CDR3 has 14 residues. The CDR3 loop is CATGRDRGPYEQYF. CDR3 nucleotide sequence: TGTGCCACCGGCCGGGACAGGGGGCCATACGAGCAGTACTTC.

V is TRBV4-1 and J is TRBJ2-1; 7 positions match TRBD1. Losses at the gene ends were 3 bases for V and 9 bases for J; bases not matched to a gene: 2. The CDR3 spans 12 residues. Germline CDR1 MGHRA, CDR2 YSYEKL. CDR3 loop: CASSHGQVEQFF. The CDR3 region has the DNA TGCGCCAGCAGCCACGGACAGGTTGAGCAGTTCTTC.

The chain joins TRBV29-1 to TRBJ2-1; 7 positions agree with TRBD2. Germline assignment: CDR1 SQVTM and CDR2 ANQGSEA. The CDR3 length is 14 residues. Unmatched junction bases numbered 4, after V lost 5 bases and J lost 0 bases. The CDR3 sequence is CSVTGGSSYNEQFF. The CDR3 region has the DNA TGCAGCGTTACGGGCGGGAGCTCCTACAATGAGCAGTTCTTC.

V usage is TRBV4-1 and J usage is TRBJ1-2; TRBD1 matches 7 bases. The ends lost 2 bases at V and 7 bases at J; junction bases unmatched: 4. The CDR3 sequence is 13 residues long. Germline CDR1 MGHRA, CDR2 YSYEKL. The CDR3 coding sequence is TGCGCCAGCAGCCAACGCAGGGGGAGTGGCTACACCTTC. Translating it yields CASSQRRGSGYTF.

This chain joins TRBV5-4 and TRBJ1-1, with TRBD1 as a possible D gene (5 bases). Trimming cost V 6 bases and J 2 bases, with 14 bases left between them. From germline, CDR1 is SGHNT and CDR2 YYREEE (reference sequence). The length of the CDR3 is 14 residues. CDR3 DNA: TGTGCCAGCAACTCCCCTGGACAAAACACTGAAGCTTTCTTT. This gives the protein CASNSPGQNTEAFF.

The rearrangement uses TRBV5-6 and TRBJ2-4; TRBD2 matches 11 bases. V lost 2 bases, J lost 3 bases, and 13 bases stayed unmatched. Germline assignment: CDR1 SGHDT and CDR2 YYEEEE. The CDR3 length is 19 residues. The chain's CDR3 is CASSFWSLAGELVKNIQYF. DNA for the CDR3: TGTGCCAGCAGCTTCTGGTCACTAGCGGGGGAATTAGTCAAAAACATTCAGTACTTC.

This rearrangement joins TRBV6-4 to TRBJ1-4, with TRBD1 as a possible D gene (5 bases). This CDR3 contains 11 residues. V lost 6 bases to trimming and J lost 8 bases, with 7 bases between them. Germline lookup yields CDR1 MRHNA and CDR2 SNTAGT. CDR3 in DNA: TGTGCCAGCAGCAAGGGGGAAAAACTGTTTTTT. Translation: CASSKGEKLFF.

The rearrangement links TRBV7-2 to TRBJ2-7; 8 nucleotides agree with TRBD2. Losses at the gene ends were 5 bases for V and 0 bases for J; bases not matched to a gene: 9. CDR3 length: 16 residues. CDR1 and CDR2 (germline): SGHTA, FQGNSA. Here the CDR3 DNA reads TGTGCCAGCAGCCTCCAGAGCGGGGGAAGCTCCTACGAGCAGTACTTC. It codes for CASSLQSGGSSYEQYF.